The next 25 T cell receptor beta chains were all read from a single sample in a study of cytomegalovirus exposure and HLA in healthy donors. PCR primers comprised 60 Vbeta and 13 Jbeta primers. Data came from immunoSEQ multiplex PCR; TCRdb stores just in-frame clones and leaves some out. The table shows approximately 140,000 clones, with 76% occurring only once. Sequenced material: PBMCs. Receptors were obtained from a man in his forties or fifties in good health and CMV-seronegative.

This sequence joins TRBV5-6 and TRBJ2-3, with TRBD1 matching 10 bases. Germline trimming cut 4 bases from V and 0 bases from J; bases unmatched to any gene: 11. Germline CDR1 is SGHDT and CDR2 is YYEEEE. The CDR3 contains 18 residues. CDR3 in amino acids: CASSAATGQGESTDTQYF. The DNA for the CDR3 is TGTGCCAGCAGCGCGGCAACCGGACAGGGGGAGAGCACAGATACGCAGTATTTT.

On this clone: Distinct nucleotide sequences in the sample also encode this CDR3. CDR3 protein: CASSRDRGRETQYF. CDR3 DNA sequence: TGTGCCAGCAGTCGGGACAGGGGGCGTGAGACCCAGTACTTC. The chain combines TRBV6-5 with TRBJ2-5, with 12 bases matching TRBD1. Looked up from germline, CDR1 is MNHEY and CDR2 is SVGAGI. V lost 5 bases and J lost 5; bases outside the gene matches: 3. The CDR3 consists of 14 residues.

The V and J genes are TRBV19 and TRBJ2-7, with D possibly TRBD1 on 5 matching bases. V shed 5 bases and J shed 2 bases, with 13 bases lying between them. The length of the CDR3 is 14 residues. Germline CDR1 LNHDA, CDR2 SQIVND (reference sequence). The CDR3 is CASSAQTDTYEQYF. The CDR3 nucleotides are TGTGCCAGTAGTGCCCAGACAGATACCTACGAGCAGTACTTC.

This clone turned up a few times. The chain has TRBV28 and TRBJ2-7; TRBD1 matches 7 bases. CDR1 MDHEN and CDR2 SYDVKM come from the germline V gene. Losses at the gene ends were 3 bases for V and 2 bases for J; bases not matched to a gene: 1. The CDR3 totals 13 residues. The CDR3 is CASSFQGAYEQYF. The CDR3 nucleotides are TGTGCCAGCAGTTTCCAGGGGGCCTACGAGCAGTACTTC.

CDR3 sequence (DNA): TGTGCCAGCAGACTAGAAGATGAGCAGTTCTTC. Residues: CASRLEDEQFF. The rearrangement joins TRBV21-1 to TRBJ2-1; TRBD2, as called in the table, went unchecked against the DNA. TRBV21-1 is a documented pseudogene. This CDR3 region has 11 residues.

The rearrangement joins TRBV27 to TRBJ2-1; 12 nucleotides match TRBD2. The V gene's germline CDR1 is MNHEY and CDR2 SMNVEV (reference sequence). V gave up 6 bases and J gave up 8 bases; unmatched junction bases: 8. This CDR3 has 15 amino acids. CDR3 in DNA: TGTGCCAGCAGGGGACCGGGACTAGCGGGCGATGAGCAGTTCTTC. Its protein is CASRGPGLAGDEQFF.

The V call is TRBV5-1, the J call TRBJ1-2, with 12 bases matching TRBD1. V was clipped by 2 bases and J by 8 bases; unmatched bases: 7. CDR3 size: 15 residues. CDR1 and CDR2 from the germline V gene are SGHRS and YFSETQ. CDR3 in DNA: TGCGCCAGCAGCTTCGGGGGACAGGGGGCGGGAGGCTACACCTTC. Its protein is CASSFGGQGAGGYTF.

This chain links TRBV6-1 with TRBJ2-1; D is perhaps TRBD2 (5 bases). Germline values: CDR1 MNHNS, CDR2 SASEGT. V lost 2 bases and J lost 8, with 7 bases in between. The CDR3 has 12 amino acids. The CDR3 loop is CASSELRDEQFF. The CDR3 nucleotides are TGTGCCAGCAGTGAATTGAGGGATGAGCAGTTCTTC.

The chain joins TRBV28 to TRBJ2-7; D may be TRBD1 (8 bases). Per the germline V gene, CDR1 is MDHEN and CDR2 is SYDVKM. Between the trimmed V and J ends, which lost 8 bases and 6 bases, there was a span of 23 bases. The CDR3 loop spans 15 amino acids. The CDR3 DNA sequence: TGTGCCAGCCTCCGTGGGGGGGACAGGAGTGCCGAGCAGTACTTC. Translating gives CASLRGGDRSAEQYF.

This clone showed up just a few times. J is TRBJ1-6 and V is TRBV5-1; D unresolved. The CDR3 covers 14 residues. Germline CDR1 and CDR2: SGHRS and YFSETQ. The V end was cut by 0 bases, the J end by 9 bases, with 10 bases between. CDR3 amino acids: CASSLGEERSPLHF. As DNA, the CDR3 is TGCGCCAGCAGCTTGGGGGAGGAACGTTCACCCCTCCACTTT.

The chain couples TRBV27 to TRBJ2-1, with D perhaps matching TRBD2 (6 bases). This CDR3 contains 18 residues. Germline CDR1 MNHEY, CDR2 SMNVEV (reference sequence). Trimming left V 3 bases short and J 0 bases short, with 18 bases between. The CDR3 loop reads CASSFIGERASSYNEQFF. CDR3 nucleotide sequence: TGTGCCAGCAGTTTTATTGGGGAGCGGGCGAGCTCCTACAATGAGCAGTTCTTC.

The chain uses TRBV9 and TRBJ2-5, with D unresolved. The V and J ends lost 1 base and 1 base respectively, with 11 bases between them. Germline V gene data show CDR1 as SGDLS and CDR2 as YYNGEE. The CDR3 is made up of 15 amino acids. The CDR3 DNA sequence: TGTGCCAGCAGCGTACCAAAGGAGTTCCAAGAGACCCAGTACTTC. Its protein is CASSVPKEFQETQYF.

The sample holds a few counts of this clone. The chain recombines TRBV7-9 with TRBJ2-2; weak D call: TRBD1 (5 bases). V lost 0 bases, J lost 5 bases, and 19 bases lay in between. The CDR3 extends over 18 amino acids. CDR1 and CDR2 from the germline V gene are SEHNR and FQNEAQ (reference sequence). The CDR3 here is CASSLATPPGPHTGELFF. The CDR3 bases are TGTGCCAGCAGCTTAGCAACCCCCCCAGGGCCTCATACCGGGGAGCTGTTTTTT.

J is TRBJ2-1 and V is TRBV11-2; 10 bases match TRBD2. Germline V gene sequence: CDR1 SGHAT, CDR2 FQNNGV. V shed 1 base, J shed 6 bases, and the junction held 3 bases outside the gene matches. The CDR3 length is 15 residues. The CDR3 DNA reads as TGTGCCAGCAGCTTAGTGGGACTAGCGCGCAATGAGCAGTTCTTC. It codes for CASSLVGLARNEQFF.

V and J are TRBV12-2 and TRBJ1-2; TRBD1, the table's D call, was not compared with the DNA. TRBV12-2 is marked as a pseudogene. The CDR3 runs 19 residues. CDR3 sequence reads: CASGRDLLTRDSANYGYTF. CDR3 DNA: TGTGCAAGTGGGCGTGACCTTCTAACCCGGGACAGCGCTAACTATGGCTACACCTTC.

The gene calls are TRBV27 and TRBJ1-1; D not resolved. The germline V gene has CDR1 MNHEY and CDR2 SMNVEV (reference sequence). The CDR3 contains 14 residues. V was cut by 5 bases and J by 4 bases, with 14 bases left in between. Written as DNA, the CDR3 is TGTGCCAGCAGTCCATCTAATTACGGCACTGAAGCTTTCTTT. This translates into CASSPSNYGTEAFF.

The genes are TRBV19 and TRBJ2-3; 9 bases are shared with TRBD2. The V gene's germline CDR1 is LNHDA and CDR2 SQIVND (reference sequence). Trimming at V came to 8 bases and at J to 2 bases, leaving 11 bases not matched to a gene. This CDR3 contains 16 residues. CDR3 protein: CASGLAGMFDTDTQYF. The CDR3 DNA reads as TGTGCCAGTGGGCTAGCGGGGATGTTTGACACAGATACGCAGTATTTT.

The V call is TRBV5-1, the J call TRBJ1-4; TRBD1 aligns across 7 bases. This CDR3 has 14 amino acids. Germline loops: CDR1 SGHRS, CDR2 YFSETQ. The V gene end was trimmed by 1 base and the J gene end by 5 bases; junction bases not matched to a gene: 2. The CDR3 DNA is TGCGCCAGCAGCTTGTTGGGACAGAATGAAAAACTGTTTTTT. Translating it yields CASSLLGQNEKLFF.

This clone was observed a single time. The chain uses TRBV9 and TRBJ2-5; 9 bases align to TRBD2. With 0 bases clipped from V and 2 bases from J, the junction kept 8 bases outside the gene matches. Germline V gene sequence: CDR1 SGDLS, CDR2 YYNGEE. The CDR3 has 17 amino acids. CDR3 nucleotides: TGTGCCAGCAGCGTAGGAGGTGGGGCGGGGGGGCAAGAGACCCAGTACTTC. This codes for CASSVGGGAGGQETQYF.

The CDR3 region has the DNA TGTGCCAGCAGCTTAGATCCAGGGCACTTCTACGAGCAGTACTTC. Translated: CASSLDPGHFYEQYF. The rearrangement links TRBV11-2 to TRBJ2-7, with D perhaps TRBD1 (5 bases). CDR1 and CDR2 from the germline V gene are SGHAT and FQNNGV. V was cut by 0 bases and J by 3 bases, with 12 bases left in between. CDR3 length: 15 amino acids.

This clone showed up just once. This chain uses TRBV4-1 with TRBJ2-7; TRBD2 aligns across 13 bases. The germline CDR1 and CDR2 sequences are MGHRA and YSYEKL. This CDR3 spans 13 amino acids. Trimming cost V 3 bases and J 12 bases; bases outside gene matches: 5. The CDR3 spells CASSQATSGRSYF. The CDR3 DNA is TGCGCCAGCAGCCAGGCGACTAGCGGGAGGTCGTACTTC.

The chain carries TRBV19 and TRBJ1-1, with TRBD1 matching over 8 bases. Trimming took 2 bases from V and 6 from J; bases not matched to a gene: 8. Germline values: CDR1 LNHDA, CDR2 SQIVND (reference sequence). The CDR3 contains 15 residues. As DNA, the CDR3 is TGTGCCAGTAGTATATACGCGACAGGGGCTTCTGAAGCTTTCTTT. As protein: CASSIYATGASEAFF.

The CDR3 bases are TGTGCCAGCAGCCCAGACAGGGCTAACTATGGCTACACCTTC. Encoded protein: CASSPDRANYGYTF. This chain joins TRBV5-6 and TRBJ1-2, with 7 nucleotides matching TRBD1. This CDR3 contains 14 residues. Germline V CDR1 and CDR2: SGHDT, YYEEEE. The V segment lost 4 bases and the J segment 0 bases; nucleotides outside the gene matches: 3.

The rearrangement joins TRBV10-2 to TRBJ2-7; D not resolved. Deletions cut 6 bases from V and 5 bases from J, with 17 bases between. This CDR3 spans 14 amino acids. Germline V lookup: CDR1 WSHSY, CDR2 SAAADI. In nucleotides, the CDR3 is TGCGCCAGCAGGTCTGGTATGAGGAGTGACGAGCAGTACTTC. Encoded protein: CASRSGMRSDEQYF.

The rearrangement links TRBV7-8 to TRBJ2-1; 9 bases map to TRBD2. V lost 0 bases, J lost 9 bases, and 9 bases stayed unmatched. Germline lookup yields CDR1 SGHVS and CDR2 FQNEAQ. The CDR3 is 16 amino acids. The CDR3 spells CASSLARVAGVGEQFF. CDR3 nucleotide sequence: TGTGCCAGCAGCTTAGCACGGGTAGCGGGAGTCGGTGAGCAGTTCTTC.